This T cell receptor (beta chain) emerged from a study of graft-versus-host responses after intestinal transplantation. Overall study: Transplantation in recipients was multivisceral, liver-intestinal, or isolated intestinal. Anti-thymocyte globulin induction, then tacrolimus and steroids for two to four years, went to all recipients.

CDR3 length: 13 residues. V shed 5 bases and J shed 0 bases, with 7 bases lying between them. The germline CDR1 and CDR2 sequences are MNHEY and SMNVEV (reference sequence). Some clones are missing from TCRdb's copy, which holds only in-frame ones; the method was immunoSEQ multiplex PCR. The repertoire has approximately 9,600 clones, 80% to 95% of them found once; the top ten carry 3.6%. This receptor was obtained from a human patient who received an intestinal transplant, so some T cells may come from the graft donor. This material consisted of PBMCs, taken approximately 45 days after intestinal transplantation. V usage is TRBV27 and J usage is TRBJ1-2, with no clear D. The DNA of the CDR3 is TGTGCCAGCAGTAGTACAGCTAACTATGGCTACACCTTC. This gives the protein CASSSTANYGYTF.